This TCR beta chain was observed in a study of radiation and T cells in renal cell carcinoma. The germline V gene encodes CDR1 MGHRA and CDR2 YSYEKL. The CDR3 extends over 14 amino acids. V was pared by 1 base and J by 1 base, with 6 bases between. Method: immunoSEQ multiplex PCR; TCRdb's copy keeps in-frame clones and lacks some. The data contain about 47,000 clones, 80% of them singletons. Time point defined: blood 2 weeks post-SBRT. Treatment described: 15 Gy SBRT to primary tumor, nephrectomy 4 weeks later. The patient's renal cell carcinoma had clear cell pathology. The sequence was collected from a woman in her 70s with renal cell carcinoma. The sequencing here drew on blood, taken from a patient whose treatment included radiotherapy and nephrectomy. The J gene is TRBJ2-3, the V gene TRBV4-1; D not resolved. The CDR3 here is CASSQATGTDTQYF. Written as DNA, the CDR3 is TGCGCCAGCAGCCAAGCGACCGGCACAGATACGCAGTATTTT.